This T cell receptor (beta chain) was sequenced for a study of response to subunit inactivated influenza vaccine. TCRdb processed the RT-PCR reads anew with MiXCR; each CDR3 protein has one entry. The profile shows around 570,000 distinct CDR3 sequences, 10% to 12% of them singletons. The CDR3 contains 13 residues. Germline V gene data show CDR1 as LGHDT and CDR2 as YNNKEL (reference sequence). Deletions cut 1 base from V and 5 bases from J, with 9 bases between. The count of this clonotype is one. These data were likewise used in another study, on T cells expressing NK-cell markers. Per that study: As the method of synthesis, 5'RACE template switching with UMIs yielded TCR beta cDNA. Source material for TCR beta repertoires consisted of sorted CD3+CD56+NKG2C+, CD3+CD56+NKG2C- and CD3+CD56-NKG2C+ T cells. The contribution of dominant NKG2C+ clonotypes to CD8+ T cells in roughly six donors was 1.0-7.0%. Dominance of the CD3+CD56-NKG2C+ fraction by these clonotypes also held in a handful of donors.

This TCR came from a man aged 45 to 65 who received an inactivated influenza vaccine. The source was PBMCs from blood, collected on the day of vaccination. The chain uses TRBV3-1 and TRBJ2-7; D is undetermined. The CDR3 DNA reads TGTGCCAGCAGCCAAGTTCCCCGGAACGAGCAGTACTTC. It is translated as CASSQVPRNEQYF.